These T cell receptor beta chains were read from a single sample in a study of T-cell memory formation after mild COVID-19. TCRdb reprocessed the 5' RACE reads with MiXCR, giving one entry per CDR3 protein. The sample contains some 65,000 distinct CDR3 sequences, 16% of which appear only once. The material sequenced was PBMCs or a T cell subset sorted from them (not recorded which). Receptors originate from an adult woman who had mild COVID-19 (a few samples of this study predate the infection). Cell type and time point are not known. Each CDR3 is given with its conserved first and last residue. The D gene is left open where the match is weak. Clone size is stated in some rows and not others, as once, few, many or a class when expanded.

TRBV9,TRBD2,16,TRBJ2-1,few,CASSASGTSGYNEQFF,TGTGCCAGCAGCGCCTCCGGGACTAGCGGCTACAATGAGCAGTTCTTC
TRBV5-5,TRBD2,14,TRBJ2-1,few,CASSLGLANNEQFF,TGTGCCAGCAGCTTGGGACTAGCTAACAATGAGCAGTTCTTC
TRBV5-1,-,13,TRBJ2-7,few,CASSLDGGYEQYF,TGCGCCAGCAGCTTGGATGGGGGCTACGAGCAGTACTTC
TRBV30,-,13,TRBJ2-3,-,CAWSVIGTDTQYF,TGTGCCTGGAGTGTTATAGGGACAGATACGCAGTATTTT
TRBV5-1,-,14,TRBJ1-1,-,CASSLTGLNTEAFF,TGCGCCAGCAGCTTGACAGGCTTGAACACTGAAGCTTTCTTT
TRBV12-3/TRBV12-4,TRBD2,14,TRBJ2-1,few,CASSFLAGALEQFF,TGTGCCAGCAGCTTCCTAGCGGGAGCTCTTGAGCAGTTCTTC
TRBV4-3,-,13,TRBJ2-7,-,CASSHKSAGEQYF,TGCGCCAGCAGCCATAAGTCAGCAGGCGAGCAGTACTTC
TRBV19,-,16,TRBJ2-3,-,CASSSHRGALVDTQYF,TGTGCCAGTAGTTCCCACCGGGGGGCCCTCGTAGATACGCAGTATTTT
TRBV24-1,-,14,TRBJ2-7,few,CATSDASFRTEQYF,TGTGCCACCAGTGATGCCAGCTTTCGGACCGAGCAGTACTTC
TRBV27,-,15,TRBJ2-7,few,CASSLAGHSSYEQYF,TGTGCCAGCAGTTTGGCGGGACACTCCTCCTACGAGCAGTACTTC
TRBV7-9,TRBD2,17,TRBJ2-7,-,CASRPGLAALWGSEQYF,TGTGCCAGCAGGCCAGGACTAGCGGCCCTTTGGGGAAGCGAGCAGTACTTC
TRBV30,-,14,TRBJ1-1,-,CAWSEFGMNTEAFF,TGTGCCTGGAGTGAATTTGGGATGAACACTGAAGCTTTCTTT
TRBV5-6,TRBD1,16,TRBJ2-5,-,CASSVPPLDRVETQYF,TGTGCCAGCAGCGTACCCCCCCTTGACAGGGTAGAGACCCAGTACTTC
TRBV5-4,-,12,TRBJ2-1,-,CASSFRGNEQFF,TGTGCCAGCAGCTTTCGGGGAAATGAGCAGTTCTTC
TRBV7-3,TRBD1,16,TRBJ2-3,few,CASSWTGELVTDTQYF,TGTGCCAGCAGCTGGACAGGGGAATTGGTCACAGATACGCAGTATTTT
TRBV4-3,TRBD1,15,TRBJ1-2,few,CASSQEATGDLGYTF,TGCGCCAGCAGCCAAGAAGCTACAGGGGACCTTGGCTACACCTTC
TRBV5-5,-,13,TRBJ2-7,few,CASSRSVGYEQYF,TGTGCCAGCAGCCGCTCGGTTGGCTACGAGCAGTACTTC
TRBV20-1,TRBD1,17,TRBJ1-2,-,CSARINAGGFGNYGYTF,TGCAGTGCTAGAATTAATGCAGGGGGCTTCGGTAACTATGGCTACACCTTC
TRBV4-3,-,13,TRBJ2-7,many,CASSRWEKYEQYF,TGCGCCAGCAGCCGATGGGAGAAATACGAGCAGTACTTC
TRBV9,-,15,TRBJ2-3,few,CASSVEGSPTDTQYF,TGTGCCAGCAGCGTAGAAGGATCACCCACAGATACGCAGTATTTT
TRBV20-1,-,14,TRBJ2-3,-,CSALDGPSTDTQYF,TGCAGTGCTTTGGACGGTCCTAGCACAGATACGCAGTATTTT
TRBV5-1,TRBD1,18,TRBJ2-7,-,CASSLAGQAALVTYEQYF,TGCGCCAGCAGCTTGGCGGGACAGGCCGCTCTAGTCACCTACGAGCAGTACTTC
TRBV24-1,TRBD1,15,TRBJ2-2,few,CATSWTGLDTGELFF,TGTGCCACCAGCTGGACAGGGCTTGACACCGGGGAGCTGTTTTTT
TRBV7-9,TRBD1,17,TRBJ2-3,few,CASSLVFGTGATDTQYF,TGTGCCAGCAGCTTAGTATTCGGGACAGGGGCCACAGATACGCAGTATTTT
TRBV4-1,TRBD1,18,TRBJ1-1,-,CASSQGGAGGETNTEAFF,TGCGCCAGCAGCCAAGGCGGGGCAGGGGGCGAAACGAACACTGAAGCTTTCTTT
TRBV3-1,TRBD1,16,TRBJ2-1,-,CASSQETGATYNEQFF,TGTGCCAGCAGCCAAGAGACAGGGGCGACCTACAATGAGCAGTTCTTC
TRBV20-1,-,12,TRBJ2-1,-,CSARRSENEQFF,TGCAGTGCTAGAAGGTCCGAAAATGAGCAGTTCTTC
TRBV9,TRBD1,16,TRBJ2-3,few,CASSESTGGITDTQYF,TGTGCCAGCAGCGAATCCACAGGGGGCATCACAGATACGCAGTATTTT
TRBV20-1,TRBD2,18,TRBJ2-5,-,CSASSQTPTAGGFETQYF,TGCAGTGCTAGCAGCCAAACCCCTACCGCGGGGGGTTTTGAGACCCAGTACTTC
TRBV12-3/TRBV12-4,-,15,TRBJ2-1,-,CASSPGPNSYNEQFF,TGTGCCAGCAGTCCAGGCCCTAACTCCTACAATGAGCAGTTCTTC
TRBV5-1,TRBD2,17,TRBJ2-1,many,CASSLSPLAGGRNEQFF,TGCGCCAGCAGCTTGTCCCCGCTAGCGGGGGGGCGCAATGAGCAGTTCTTC
TRBV9,-,13,TRBJ1-1,few,CASSLRSGGEAFF,TGTGCCAGCAGCCTCCGTTCGGGAGGCGAAGCTTTCTTT
TRBV7-7,-,15,TRBJ2-1,few,CASSRYTGHGYEQFF,TGTGCCAGCAGCCGATATACAGGCCACGGGTATGAGCAGTTCTTC
TRBV9,-,13,TRBJ2-3,few,CASSVWATDTQYF,TGTGCCAGCAGCGTATGGGCCACAGATACGCAGTATTTT
TRBV15,-,15,TRBJ2-7,few,CATSREDEGIYEQYF,TGTGCCACCAGCAGAGAGGACGAGGGAATCTACGAGCAGTACTTC
TRBV4-2,-,14,TRBJ2-3,few,CASSQVTPEDTQYF,TGTGCCAGCAGCCAAGTAACGCCGGAAGATACGCAGTATTTT
TRBV7-9,-,15,TRBJ1-3,-,CASSGTGSTGNTIYF,TGTGCCAGCAGCGGTACAGGGAGCACAGGAAACACCATATATTTT
TRBV20-1,-,15,TRBJ2-1,-,CSARSYAGSYNEQFF,TGCAGTGCTAGGAGCTATGCGGGTTCCTACAATGAGCAGTTCTTC
TRBV27,-,11,TRBJ2-7,-,CASKNSYEQYF,TGTGCCAGCAAGAATTCCTACGAGCAGTACTTC
TRBV3-1,-,16,TRBJ1-1,-,CASSHRRDATRREAFF,TGTGCCAGCAGCCACCGCCGGGACGCGACGAGACGAGAAGCTTTCTTT
TRBV7-8,-,15,TRBJ2-2,many,CASSTPGLVTGELFF,TGTGCCAGCAGCACCCCGGGACTGGTAACCGGGGAGCTGTTTTTT
TRBV4-3,-,14,TRBJ2-5,few,CASSQARDQETQYF,TGCGCCAGCAGCCAAGCTAGGGACCAAGAGACCCAGTACTTC
TRBV20-1,TRBD2,15,TRBJ2-3,-,CSAGGTSENTDTQYF,TGCAGTGCCGGAGGGACTAGCGAAAACACAGATACGCAGTATTTT
TRBV5-1,-,15,TRBJ2-7,-,CASSLELSASYEQYF,TGCGCCAGCAGCTTGGAACTCTCAGCCTCCTACGAGCAGTACTTC
TRBV29-1,-,14,TRBJ2-2,few,CSAAITGYSGELFF,TGCAGCGCTGCAATTACAGGGTATTCCGGGGAGCTGTTTTTT
TRBV7-8,TRBD2,19,TRBJ2-3,few,CASSLGGLRGRGSGDTQYF,TGTGCCAGCAGCTTAGGAGGCCTACGCGGGAGAGGATCAGGGGATACGCAGTATTTT